The sample holds a few counts of the clone carrying this T cell receptor beta chain. This sample stems from a study of blood T cell repertoires in COVID-19. The wider study: Acute and convalescent COVID-19 specimens originated in the United States, Italy and Spain. Sample material is recorded as cDNA or gDNA derived from T cells, B-cell-depleted T cells, or PBMCs.

In the study's own analysis: Amplifying reference gene primers gave estimates of nucleated cell counts. TCRdb's table, derived via immunoSEQ multiplex PCR, lists solely in-frame clones and lacks some. That table is the source of V, J and clone size, and D and trimming were worked out from the DNA. The table has more than 55,000 clones, more than 80% seen once. Recruited during active infection, patients (from Seattle) were subsequently followed longitudinally. The source material was peripheral blood. The clonotype comes from a woman aged 55-69 years with COVID-19, enrolled during active disease.

This CDR3 reads CSVTTIPRGEAFF. In DNA, the CDR3 is TGCAGCGTTACCACTATCCCCAGGGGTGAGGCTTTCTTT. The gene calls are TRBV29-1 and TRBJ1-1, with TRBD1 as a possible D gene (6 bases). The germline CDR1 and CDR2 sequences are SQVTM and ANQGSEA. The V end lost 5 bases, the J end lost 11 bases, and 21 bases lay between the germline ends. CDR3 length: 13 amino acids.